A selection of T cell receptor beta chains follows, all from one sample in a study of T cells in Graves' hyperthyroidism and ophthalmopathy. TCRdb ran MiXCR on the multiplex PCR reads and lists one entry per CDR3 protein. The data hold fewer than 700,000 distinct CDR3 sequences, with roughly 15% observed a single time. The source material was blood. The source is a woman younger than 30 with Graves' ophthalmopathy. CDR3s include the opening cysteine and the closing phenylalanine or tryptophan. Only part of the rows carry a size: once, few, many, or a class if the clone is expanded.

many	TRBV7-2	14	CASIPGAYSYGYTF
NA	TRBV4-3	15	CASSQDQRGTKGYTF
many	TRBV7-2	15	CASSFIQGAGETQYF
many	TRBV30	13	CAWSVRQNYGYTF
few	TRBV7-3	16	CASSLTATSGVYEQFF
NA	TRBV5-6	11	CASSTFYEQYF
NA	TRBV28	13	CASSSQNQETQYF
many	TRBV20-1	11	CSARAGGKLFF
few	TRBV4-2	16	CASSQDPRGTNYGYTF
NA	TRBV6-1	14	CASSPTGDYQPQHF
NA	TRBV20-1	13	CSANQGAKETQYF
NA	TRBV12-3/TRBV12-4	18	CASSSRPFLGFGANVLTF
NA	TRBV29-1	14	CSVQGATSTGELFF
few	TRBV3-1	18	CASSPGGSGGGPYNEQFF
NA	TRBV7-9	14	CASSFSGPSIEQFF
few	TRBV5-8	16	CASSLRGQVNTGELFF
NA	TRBV6-1	16	CASSDRSPEHYNEQFF
NA	TRBV19	15	CASRTGGSNTGELFF
NA	TRBV5-1	16	CASSLGEAGAQETQYF
many	TRBV5-1	14	CASSLRGGAYGYTF
many	TRBV30	13	CAASRPLGYGYTF
many	TRBV6-5	13	CASSYLAGYEAFF
once	TRBV11-2	15	CASSPPPSGSETQYF
few	TRBV19	17	CASSISSRLAGGAEQFF
NA	TRBV20-1	18	CSARDTNTYGTVNQPQHF
few	TRBV2	12	CASEDRDEKLFF
once	TRBV28	15	CASSEWASGSYEQYF
NA	TRBV7-9	15	CASSMGQAANYGYTF
NA	TRBV5-1	15	CASSRTLSAYNEQFF
few	TRBV10-3	14	CAISDLGGSNEQFF
few	TRBV29-1	16	CSVVGTGELRANVLTF
few	TRBV7-2	15	CASSLVWGPGNTIYF
many	TRBV6-2/TRBV6-3	14	CASSYWQSGETQYF
many	TRBV6-2/TRBV6-3	12	CASSYAFNEQYF
many	TRBV6-1	14	CASSELLGSVVGFF
few	TRBV20-1	11	CSGAGVYGYTF
many	TRBV5-8	16	CASSLGRQGSTGELFF
many	TRBV3-1	13	CASSRNRGREQYF
NA	TRBV7-8	18	CASSLALRLAGGLGEQFF
NA	TRBV5-6	17	CASSLRQGTMGYNEQFF
few	TRBV9	14	CASSGDRGAYEQYF
NA	TRBV7-8	15	CASSFWGGTGNTIYF
many	TRBV27	16	CASSITGGSGANVLTF
many	TRBV20-1	15	CSARGPGLALDTQYF
many	TRBV12-3/TRBV12-4	16	CASSFGDRGPTDTQYF
few	TRBV30	13	CAGGTGLYEKLFF
many	TRBV12-3/TRBV12-4	16	CASSQLAGGPQETQYF
many	TRBV20-1	15	CSARDGGSSSYEQYF
many	TRBV20-1	14	CSAREAALPNEQFF
few	TRBV2	11	CASISGNTIYF
NA	TRBV7-3	18	CASSSWTSGGMNGETQYF
NA	TRBV20-1	17	CSARDLDTGLENSPLHF
NA	TRBV24-1	16	CATFGRWVRPPNEQFF